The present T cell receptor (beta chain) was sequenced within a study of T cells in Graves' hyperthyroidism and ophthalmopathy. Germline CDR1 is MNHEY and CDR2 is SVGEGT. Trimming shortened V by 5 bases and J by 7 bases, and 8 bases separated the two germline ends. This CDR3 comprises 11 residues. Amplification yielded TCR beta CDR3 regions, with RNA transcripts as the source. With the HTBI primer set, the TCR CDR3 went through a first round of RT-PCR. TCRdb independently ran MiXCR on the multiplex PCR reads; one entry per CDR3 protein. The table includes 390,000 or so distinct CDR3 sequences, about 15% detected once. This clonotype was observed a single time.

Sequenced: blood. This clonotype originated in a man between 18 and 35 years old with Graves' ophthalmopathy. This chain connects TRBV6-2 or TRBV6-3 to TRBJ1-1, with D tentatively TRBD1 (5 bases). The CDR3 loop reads CASSPGLEAFF. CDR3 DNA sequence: TGTGCCAGCAGTCCGGGGCTTGAAGCTTTCTTT.